Listed below are T cell receptor beta chains from one sample, sequenced in a study of fetal regulatory T cell absence and autoimmunity. Assay: immunoSEQ multiplex PCR; the TCRdb copy retains only in-frame clones and omits some. The data contain 95,000 to 100,000 clones, more than 70% of them singletons. The sequenced sample was pancreas tissue. The source is a male donor with IPEX syndrome. Both conserved end residues are part of each CDR3. The D gene is left open where the match is weak. Where a row states a size, it is once, few, many or the class of an expanded clone; other rows omit it.

d_call	clone_size	v_call	j_call	cdr3_nt	cdr3_aa
.	.	TRBV11-2	TRBJ2-7	TGTGCCAGCAGCTTAGGACAGCTCTACGAGCAGTACTTC	CASSLGQLYEQYF
TRBD2	.	TRBV5-6	TRBJ2-3	TGTGCCAGCAGCTTGGGACTAGCGGGAGGCACAGATACGCAGTATTTT	CASSLGLAGGTDTQYF
.	.	TRBV9	TRBJ2-3	TGTGCCAGCAGCGTAGGGCCTTCTAACACAGATACGCAGTATTTT	CASSVGPSNTDTQYF
.	.	TRBV6-5	TRBJ2-5	TGTGCCAGCAGTTCAACAGGGCCGGAGACCCAGTACTTC	CASSSTGPETQYF
TRBD1	few	TRBV7-9	TRBJ1-1	TGTGCCAGCAGCTTAGTAGGACAGGTCAATGAAGCTTTCTTT	CASSLVGQVNEAFF
.	.	TRBV6-1	TRBJ2-3	TGTGCCAGCAGTCAACCAAGGGGCACAGATACGCAGTATTTT	CASSQPRGTDTQYF
.	.	TRBV13	TRBJ1-2	TGTGCCAGCAGCCTCGACAGGAGCAGCTACACCTTC	CASSLDRSSYTF
TRBD2	.	TRBV7-6	TRBJ2-1	TGTGCCAGCAGCCCCCTTGCGGGAGGGCCCTCCTACAATGAGCAGTTCTTC	CASSPLAGGPSYNEQFF
.	.	TRBV29-1	TRBJ1-3	TGCAGCGCTCTCATGAGCTCTGGAAACACCATATATTTT	CSALMSSGNTIYF
TRBD2	.	TRBV5-1	TRBJ2-7	TGCGCCAGCAGCCTGAGGACTAGCGGGATCAAAGACTACGAGCAGTACTTC	CASSLRTSGIKDYEQYF
.	.	TRBV4-2	TRBJ2-3	TGTGCCAGCAGCCAAGGCCGAGGGGGAGTAGGCACAGATACGCAGTATTTT	CASSQGRGGVGTDTQYF
TRBD1	.	TRBV30	TRBJ2-7	TGTGCCTGGAGCGGACAGGGGGCGCGGTTTTTCCTAACCTACGAGCAGTACTTC	CAWSGQGARFFLTYEQYF
TRBD1	.	TRBV7-9	TRBJ2-7	TGTGCCAGCAGCGACGAGGACAGGTCCTACGAGCAGTACTTC	CASSDEDRSYEQYF
.	.	TRBV20-1	TRBJ2-3	TGCAGTGCTCATTGGACAGATACGCAGTATTTT	CSAHWTDTQYF
.	.	TRBV15	TRBJ2-5	TGTGCCACCAGCAGGGGAGAGACCCAGTACTTC	CATSRGETQYF
TRBD1	.	TRBV19	TRBJ2-5	TGTGCCAGTAGTATAGGGACAGGCGGCCAAGAGACCCAGTACTTC	CASSIGTGGQETQYF
.	.	TRBV9	TRBJ2-2	TGTGCCAGCAGCGTTGGGGAAACCGGGGAGCTGTTTTTT	CASSVGETGELFF
.	few	TRBV7-2	TRBJ1-1	TGTGCCAGCAGCCCCCGATTGAACACTGAAGCTTTCTTT	CASSPRLNTEAFF
.	.	TRBV10-2	TRBJ2-1	TGCGCCAGCAGACACAACAATGAGCAGTTCTTC	CASRHNNEQFF
TRBD1	.	TRBV7-2	TRBJ1-2	TGTGCCAGCAGCCCACAGACAGGGGCTGGCTATGGCTACACCTTC	CASSPQTGAGYGYTF
.	.	TRBV21-1	TRBJ2-7	TGTGCCAGCAGCAAAAAAAACTACGAGCAGTACTTC	CASSKKNYEQYF
TRBD1	.	TRBV27	TRBJ1-6	TGTGCCAGCAGTTATGGGACAGGGGGTTCACCCCTCCACTTT	CASSYGTGGSPLHF
.	.	TRBV27	TRBJ2-7	TGTGCCAGCAGTTTAAAGGGGACGGCTAGTCCCACAGCGTACTTC	CASSLKGTASPTAYF
TRBD1	.	TRBV27	TRBJ1-1	TGTGCCAGCAGGACAGGGGGCACTGAAGCTTTCTTT	CASRTGGTEAFF
.	.	TRBV4-1	TRBJ1-1	TGCGCCAGCAGCCGGGTGAACACTGAAGCTTTCTTT	CASSRVNTEAFF
TRBD1	.	TRBV29-1	TRBJ1-4	TGCAGCGCCCCGACAGGGAGGGCGGAAAAACTGTTTTTT	CSAPTGRAEKLFF
.	.	TRBV6-5	TRBJ1-1	TGTGCCAGCATGGGGGGGCCAACTGAAGCTTTCTTT	CASMGGPTEAFF
.	.	TRBV30	TRBJ1-1	TGTGCCTGGAGTGTGGGGGACACTGAAGCTTTCTTT	CAWSVGDTEAFF
TRBD2	.	TRBV30	TRBJ2-3	TGTGCCTGGAGTCGGAGGATAGGACTAGCGGGCGATACGCAGTATTTT	CAWSRRIGLAGDTQYF
.	.	TRBV7-9	TRBJ1-2	TGTGCCAGCAGCTTAGAAAGGAAAGTGCTCTATGGCTACACCTTC	CASSLERKVLYGYTF
.	.	TRBV6-5	TRBJ2-5	TGTGCCAGCAGTTACTCCACTAGCCGGGAGACCCAGTACTTC	CASSYSTSRETQYF
.	.	TRBV9	TRBJ1-2	TGTGCCAGCAGCGGACAGAACTATGGCTACACCTTC	CASSGQNYGYTF
.	.	TRBV27	TRBJ1-2	TGTGCCAGCAGGGACGGGACCCAGGAAGGGTATGGCTACACCTTC	CASRDGTQEGYGYTF
TRBD2	.	TRBV9	TRBJ2-3	TGTGCCAGCAGCGTAGAGGTGGCGGGAGGGCCGGGCACAGATACGCAGTATTTT	CASSVEVAGGPGTDTQYF
.	once	TRBV4-3	TRBJ2-5	TGCGCCAGCAGCCAAGATCTCCGGGGCTTGTTACAGGAGACCCAGTACTTC	CASSQDLRGLLQETQYF
TRBD2	once	TRBV6-1	TRBJ2-3	TGTGCCAGCAGGCTAGCGGGAGTAGGAGATACGCAGTATTTT	CASRLAGVGDTQYF
.	.	TRBV19	TRBJ2-1	TGTGCCAGTAGTAGCGGGAATGAGCAGTTCTTC	CASSSGNEQFF
TRBD1	.	TRBV29-1	TRBJ2-5	TGCAGCGTCCCCCCGGACAGGGATGAGACCCAGTACTTC	CSVPPDRDETQYF
.	.	TRBV13	TRBJ2-7	TGTGCCAGCAGCTTAACGGGCCAGAGACGGGAGCAGTACTTC	CASSLTGQRREQYF
.	.	TRBV19	TRBJ1-6	TGTGCCAGTAGTATAGGGCAGGGTAATTCACCCCTCCACTTT	CASSIGQGNSPLHF